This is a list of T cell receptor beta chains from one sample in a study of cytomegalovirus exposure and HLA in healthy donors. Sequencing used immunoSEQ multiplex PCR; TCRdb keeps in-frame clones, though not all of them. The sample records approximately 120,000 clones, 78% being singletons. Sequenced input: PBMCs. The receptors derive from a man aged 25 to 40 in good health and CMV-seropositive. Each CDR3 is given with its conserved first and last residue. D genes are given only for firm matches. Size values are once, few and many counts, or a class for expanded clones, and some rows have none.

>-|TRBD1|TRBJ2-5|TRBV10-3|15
TGTGCCATCAGCACCGGGACAGCAACTCAAGAGACCCAGTACTTC
CAISTGTATQETQYF
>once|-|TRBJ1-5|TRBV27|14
TGTGCCAGCAGTTTACAGGGAACAGGGCAGCCCCAGCATTTT
CASSLQGTGQPQHF
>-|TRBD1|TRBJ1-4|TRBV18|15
TGTGCCAGCTCACCGGGAGACAGGGTCGGTGAAAAACTGTTTTTT
CASSPGDRVGEKLFF
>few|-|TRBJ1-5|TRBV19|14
TGTGCCAGTAACCCCGGACTCGTTAGTCAGCCCCAGCATTTT
CASNPGLVSQPQHF
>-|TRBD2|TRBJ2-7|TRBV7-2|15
TGTGCCAGCAGCTTAGTGGCGGGAGCCTCCTACGAGCAGTACTTC
CASSLVAGASYEQYF
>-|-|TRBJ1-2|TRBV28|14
TGTGCCAGCAGTTTACAGGGGTGGCCTGATGGCTACACCTTC
CASSLQGWPDGYTF
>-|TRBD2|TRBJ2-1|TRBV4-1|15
TGCGCCAGCAGCCAAACTAGCGGAGGGGGGAATGAGCAGTTCTTC
CASSQTSGGGNEQFF
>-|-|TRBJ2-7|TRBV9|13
TGTGCCAGCAGCCCCTGGGACAACTACGAGCAGTACTTC
CASSPWDNYEQYF
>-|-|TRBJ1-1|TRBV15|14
TGTGCCACCAGCAGAGAGAGGGGGGGCCTAGGGGCTTTCTTT
CATSRERGGLGAFF
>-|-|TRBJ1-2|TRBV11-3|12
TGTGCCAGCAGCCTAACGTATGGTGGCTACACCTTC
CASSLTYGGYTF
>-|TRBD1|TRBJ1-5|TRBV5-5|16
TGTGCCAGCAGCCGAGACAGGGGTTATAGCAATCAGCCCCAGCATTTT
CASSRDRGYSNQPQHF
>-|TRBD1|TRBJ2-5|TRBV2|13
TGTGCCAGCAGCGACAGGGTACAGGAGACCCAGTACTTC
CASSDRVQETQYF
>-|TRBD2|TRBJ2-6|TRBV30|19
TGTGCCTGGAGACGGGAGACGGGGGGGACTAGCTCTGGGGCCAACGTCCTGACTTTC
CAWRRETGGTSSGANVLTF
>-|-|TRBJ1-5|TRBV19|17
TGTGCCAGTAGTATAGATGGGCACAGGATAAGCAATCAGCCCCAGCATTTT
CASSIDGHRISNQPQHF
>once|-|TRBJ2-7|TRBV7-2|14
TGTGCCAGCAGCTTCTCGGGCGGACTCTACGAGCAGTACTTC
CASSFSGGLYEQYF
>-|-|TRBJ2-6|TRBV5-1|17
TGCGCCAGCAGCCCCCCGGGACTGTTCTCTGGGGCCAACGTCCTGACTTTC
CASSPPGLFSGANVLTF
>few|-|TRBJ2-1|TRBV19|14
TGTGCCAGTACCCCGGCCCCAAGCGGTGGTGAGCAGTTCTTC
CASTPAPSGGEQFF
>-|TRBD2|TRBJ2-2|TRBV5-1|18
TGCGCCAGCAGCTTGGCCGGGTTGTTAGCGGGATTCACCGGGGAGCTGTTTTTT
CASSLAGLLAGFTGELFF
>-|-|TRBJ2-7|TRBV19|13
TGTGCCAGTAGTAATGGACTCTCCTACGAGCAGTACTTC
CASSNGLSYEQYF
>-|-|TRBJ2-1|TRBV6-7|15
TGTGCCAGCAGTTACTCCGGACAGAGTTACAATGAGCAGTTCTTC
CASSYSGQSYNEQFF
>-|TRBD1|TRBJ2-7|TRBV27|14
TGTGCCAGCAGTAGGGGGACAGGGTTCTACGAGCAGTACTTC
CASSRGTGFYEQYF
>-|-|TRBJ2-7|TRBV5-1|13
TGCGCCAGCAGCTTGGGTACAGGGCCAGGGCAGTACTTC
CASSLGTGPGQYF
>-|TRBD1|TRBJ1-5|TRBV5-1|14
TGCGCCAGCAGCTTGGGACAGGGCGATCAGCCCCAGCATTTT
CASSLGQGDQPQHF
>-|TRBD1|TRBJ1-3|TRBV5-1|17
TGCGCCAGCAGCCCTGGGACAGGGGGATACTCTGGAAACACCATATATTTT
CASSPGTGGYSGNTIYF
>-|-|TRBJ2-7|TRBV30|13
TGTGCCTGGAGGAACCAGGGGTTGGGTGAGCAGTACTTC
CAWRNQGLGEQYF
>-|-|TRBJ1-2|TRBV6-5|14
TGTGCCAGCAGTTACGCGGACTTGTTCTATGGCTACACCTTC
CASSYADLFYGYTF
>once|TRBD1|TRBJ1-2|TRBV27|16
TGTGCCAGCACCTCTACGTCGGGGCAGGGGGTAAGCGGCTACACCTTC
CASTSTSGQGVSGYTF
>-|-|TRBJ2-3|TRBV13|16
TGTGCCAGCAGCTTAGCAGCGGTCCTTGGCACAGATACGCAGTATTTT
CASSLAAVLGTDTQYF
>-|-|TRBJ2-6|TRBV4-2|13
TGTGCCAGCAGCCAAGACTTGGCCAACGTCCTGACTTTC
CASSQDLANVLTF
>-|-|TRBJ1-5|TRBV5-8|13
TGTGCCAGCAGCTTTTTCGGGAATCAGCCCCAGCATTTT
CASSFFGNQPQHF
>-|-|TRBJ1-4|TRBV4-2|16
TGTGCCAGCAGCCAAGATTGGGGCGGATTAATGAAAAGGCTGTTTTTT
CASSQDWGGLMKRLFF
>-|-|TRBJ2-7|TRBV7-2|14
TGTGCCAGCAGCCGCGGCGGAGGATTCTACGAGCAGTACTTC
CASSRGGGFYEQYF
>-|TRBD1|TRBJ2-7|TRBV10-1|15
TGCGCCAGCAGTAAGGGACAGGGAATACGCTACGAGCAGTACTTC
CASSKGQGIRYEQYF
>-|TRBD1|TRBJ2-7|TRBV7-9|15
TGTGCCAGCAGCCCAGGACAGGGAAGCGTCTACGAGCAGTACTTC
CASSPGQGSVYEQYF
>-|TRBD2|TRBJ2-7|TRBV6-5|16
TGTGCCAGCAGTTACTCGGCTAGCGGTTCAACCTACGAGCAGTACTTC
CASSYSASGSTYEQYF
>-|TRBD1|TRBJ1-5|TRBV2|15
TGTGCCAGCAGTCGTGCTTGGGACAGTGGCCAGCCCCAGCATTTT
CASSRAWDSGQPQHF
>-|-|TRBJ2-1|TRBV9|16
TGTGCCAGCAGCGTAGAACTTGGAGACTCGTCCAATGAGCAGTTCTTC
CASSVELGDSSNEQFF
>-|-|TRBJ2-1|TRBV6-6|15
TGTGCCAGCCAACCCACCGGACGGGAGAACAATGAGCAGTTCTTC
CASQPTGRENNEQFF
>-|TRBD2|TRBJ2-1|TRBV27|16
TGTGCCAGCAACTCGCCGGGACTAGCGGGTTACAATGAGCAGTTCTTC
CASNSPGLAGYNEQFF
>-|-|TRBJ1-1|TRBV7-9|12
TGTGCCAGCAGCACCGCGGGAGCTGAAGCTTTCTTT
CASSTAGAEAFF
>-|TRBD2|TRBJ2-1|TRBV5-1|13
TGCGCCAGCAGCTTGGGAGCGGGAGTTGAGCAGTTCTTC
CASSLGAGVEQFF